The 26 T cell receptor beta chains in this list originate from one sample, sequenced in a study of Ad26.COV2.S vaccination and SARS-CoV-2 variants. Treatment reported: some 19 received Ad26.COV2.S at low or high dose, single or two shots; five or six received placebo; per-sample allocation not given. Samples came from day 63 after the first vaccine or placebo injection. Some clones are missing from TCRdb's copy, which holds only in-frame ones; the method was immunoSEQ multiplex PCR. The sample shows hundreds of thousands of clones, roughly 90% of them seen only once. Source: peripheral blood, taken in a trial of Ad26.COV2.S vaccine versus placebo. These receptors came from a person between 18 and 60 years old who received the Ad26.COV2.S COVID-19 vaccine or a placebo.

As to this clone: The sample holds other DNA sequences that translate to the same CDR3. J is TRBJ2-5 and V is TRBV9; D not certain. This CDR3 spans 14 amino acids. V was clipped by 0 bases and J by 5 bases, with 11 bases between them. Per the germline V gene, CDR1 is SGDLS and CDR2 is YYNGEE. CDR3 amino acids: CASSVAGGSETQYF. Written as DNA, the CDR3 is TGTGCCAGCAGCGTAGCCGGTGGGTCGGAGACCCAGTACTTC. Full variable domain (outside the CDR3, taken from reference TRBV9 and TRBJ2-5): DSGVTQTPKHLITATGQRVTLRCSPRSGDLSVYWYQQSLDQGLQFLIQYYNGEERAKGNILERFSAQQFPDLHSELNLSSLELGDSALYFCASSVAGGSETQYFGPGTRLLVL.

The CDR3 DNA reads as TGTGCCAGCAGTTCTTGGACAGGGGATCCCTACGAGCAGTACTTC. This codes for CASSSWTGDPYEQYF. The chain employs TRBV6-1 and TRBJ2-7, with 9 bases fitting TRBD1. CDR3 length equals 15 residues. V lost 5 bases to trimming and J lost 2 bases; unmatched junction nucleotides: 7. Germline CDR1 and CDR2: MNHNS and SASEGT.

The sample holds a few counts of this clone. The CDR3 sequence: CASSLPSGEQYF. In nucleotides, the CDR3 is TGTGCCAGCAGCCTACCGTCGGGAGAGCAGTACTTC. The J gene is TRBJ2-7, the V gene TRBV7-8; D is possibly TRBD2 (5 bases). In germline, CDR1 is SGHVS, CDR2 FQNEAQ. The CDR3 extends over 12 amino acids. Trimming removed 5 bases at V and 7 bases at J, with 12 bases between.

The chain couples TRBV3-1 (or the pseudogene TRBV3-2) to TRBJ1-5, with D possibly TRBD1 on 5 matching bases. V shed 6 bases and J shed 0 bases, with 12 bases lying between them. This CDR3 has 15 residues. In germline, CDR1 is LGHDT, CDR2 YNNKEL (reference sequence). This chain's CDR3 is CASSLDRDSNQPQHF. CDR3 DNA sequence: TGTGCCAGCAGTCTCGACAGAGATAGCAATCAGCCCCAGCATTTT.

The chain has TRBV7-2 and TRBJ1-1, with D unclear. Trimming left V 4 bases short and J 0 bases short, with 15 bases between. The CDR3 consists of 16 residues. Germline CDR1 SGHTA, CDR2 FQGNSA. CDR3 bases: TGTGCCAGCAGCTCACAACGGACGGCCCTGAACACTGAAGCTTTCTTT. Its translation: CASSSQRTALNTEAFF.

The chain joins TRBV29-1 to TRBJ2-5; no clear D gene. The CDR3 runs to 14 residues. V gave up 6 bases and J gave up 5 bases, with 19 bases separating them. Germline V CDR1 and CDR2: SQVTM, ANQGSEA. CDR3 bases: TGCAGCGTCGTACTTCTCCAGCTCTGGGAGACCCAGTACTTC. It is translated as CSVVLLQLWETQYF.

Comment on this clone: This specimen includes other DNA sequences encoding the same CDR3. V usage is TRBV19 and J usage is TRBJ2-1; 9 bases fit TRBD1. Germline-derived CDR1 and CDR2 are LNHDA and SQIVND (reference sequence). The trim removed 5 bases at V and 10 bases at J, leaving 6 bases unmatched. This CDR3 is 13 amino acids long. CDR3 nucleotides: TGTGCCAGTAGTCCTGGGACAGGGAACGAGCAGTTCTTC. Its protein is CASSPGTGNEQFF.

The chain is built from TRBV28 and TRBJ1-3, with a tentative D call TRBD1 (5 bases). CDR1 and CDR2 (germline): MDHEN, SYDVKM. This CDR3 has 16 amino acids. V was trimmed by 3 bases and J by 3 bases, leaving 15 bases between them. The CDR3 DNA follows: TGTGCCAGCAGTTTTGCGGGGGTGATCGGTGGAAACACCATATATTTT. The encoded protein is CASSFAGVIGGNTIYF.

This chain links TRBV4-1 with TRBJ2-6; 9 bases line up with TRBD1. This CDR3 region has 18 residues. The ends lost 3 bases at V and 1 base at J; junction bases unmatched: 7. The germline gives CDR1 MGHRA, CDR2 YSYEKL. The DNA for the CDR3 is TGCGCCAGCAGCCAGAACAGGGGGCTGGAATCTGGGGCCAACGTCCTGACTTTC. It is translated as CASSQNRGLESGANVLTF.

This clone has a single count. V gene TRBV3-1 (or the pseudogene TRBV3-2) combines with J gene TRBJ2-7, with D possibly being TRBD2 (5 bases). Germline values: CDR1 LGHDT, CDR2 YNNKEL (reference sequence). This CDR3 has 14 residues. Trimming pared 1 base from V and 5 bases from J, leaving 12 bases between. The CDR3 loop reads CASSQVGGGDEQYF. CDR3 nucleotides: TGTGCCAGCAGCCAAGTCGGCGGAGGCGACGAGCAGTACTTC.

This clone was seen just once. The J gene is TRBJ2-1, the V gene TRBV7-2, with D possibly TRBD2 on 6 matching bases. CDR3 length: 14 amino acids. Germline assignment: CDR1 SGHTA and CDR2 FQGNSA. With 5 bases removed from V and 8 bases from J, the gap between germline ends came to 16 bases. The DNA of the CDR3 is TGTGCCAGCAGCCTATGGGACTGGTTCGATGAGCAGTTCTTC. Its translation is CASSLWDWFDEQFF.

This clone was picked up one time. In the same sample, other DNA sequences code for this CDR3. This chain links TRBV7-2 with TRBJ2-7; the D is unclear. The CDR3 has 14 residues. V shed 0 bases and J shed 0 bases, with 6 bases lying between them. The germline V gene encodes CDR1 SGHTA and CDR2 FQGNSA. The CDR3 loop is CASSLAGSSYEQYF. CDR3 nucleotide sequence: TGTGCCAGCAGCTTAGCAGGCAGCTCCTACGAGCAGTACTTC.

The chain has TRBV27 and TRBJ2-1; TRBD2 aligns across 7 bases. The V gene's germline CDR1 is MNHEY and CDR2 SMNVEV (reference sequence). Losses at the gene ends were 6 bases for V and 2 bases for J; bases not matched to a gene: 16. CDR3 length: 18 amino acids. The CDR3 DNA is TGTGCCAGCAGCTACCGACAACGGGGCGGGAGTGCCTACAATGAGCAGTTCTTC. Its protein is CASSYRQRGGSAYNEQFF.

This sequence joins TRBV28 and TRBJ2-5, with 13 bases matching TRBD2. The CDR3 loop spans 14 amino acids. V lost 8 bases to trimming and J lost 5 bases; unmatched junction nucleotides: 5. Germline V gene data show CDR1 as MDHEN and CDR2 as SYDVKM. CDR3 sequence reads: CASVLAGGPETQYF. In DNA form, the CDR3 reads TGTGCCAGCGTACTAGCGGGGGGGCCGGAGACCCAGTACTTC. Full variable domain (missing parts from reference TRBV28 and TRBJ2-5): DVKVTQSSRYLVKRTGEKVFLECVQDMDHENMFWYRQDPGLGLRLIYFSYDVKMKEKGDIPEGYSVSREKKERFSLILESASTNQTSMYLCASVLAGGPETQYFGPGTRLLVL.

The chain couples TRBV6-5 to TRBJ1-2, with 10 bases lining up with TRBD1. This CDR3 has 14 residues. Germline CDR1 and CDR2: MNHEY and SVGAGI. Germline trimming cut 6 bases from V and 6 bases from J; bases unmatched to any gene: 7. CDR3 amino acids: CASRRQGAGNGYTF. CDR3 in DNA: TGTGCCAGCAGGCGACAGGGGGCGGGCAATGGCTACACCTTC.

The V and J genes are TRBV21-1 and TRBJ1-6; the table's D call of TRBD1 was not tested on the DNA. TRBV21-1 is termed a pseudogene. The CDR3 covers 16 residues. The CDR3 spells CASSKAVKGDNSPLHF. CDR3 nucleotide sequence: TGTGCCAGCAGCAAAGCGGTAAAGGGGGATAATTCACCCCTCCACTTT.

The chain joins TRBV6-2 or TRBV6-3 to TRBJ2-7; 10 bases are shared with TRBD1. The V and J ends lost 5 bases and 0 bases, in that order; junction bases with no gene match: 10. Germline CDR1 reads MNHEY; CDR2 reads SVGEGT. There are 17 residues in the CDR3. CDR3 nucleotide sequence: TGTGCCAGCAGTAACCCGGGACAGGGGCTCCCCTCCTACGAGCAGTACTTC. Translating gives CASSNPGQGLPSYEQYF.

The CDR3 is CASSILAVNTEAFF. CDR3 DNA sequence: TGTGCCAGTAGTATTCTGGCAGTGAACACTGAAGCTTTCTTT. This chain links TRBV19 with TRBJ1-1, with unresolved D. Trimming left V 3 bases short and J 0 bases short, with 8 bases between. This CDR3 has 14 residues. From germline, CDR1 is LNHDA and CDR2 SQIVND (reference sequence). The full variable domain, in which reference TRBV19 and TRBJ1-1 provide the parts outside the CDR3, is DGGITQSPKYLFRKEGQNVTLSCEQNLNHDAMYWYRQDPGQGLRLIYYSQIVNDFQKGDIAEGYSVSREKKESFPLTVTSAQKNPTAFYLCASSILAVNTEAFFGQGTRLTVV.

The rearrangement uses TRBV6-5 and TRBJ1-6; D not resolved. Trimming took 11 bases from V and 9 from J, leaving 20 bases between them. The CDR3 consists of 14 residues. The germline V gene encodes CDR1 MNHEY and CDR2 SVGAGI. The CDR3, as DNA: TGTGCCGCTTGCGGGGAACTAGCTGGTTCACCCCTCCACTTT. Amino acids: CAACGELAGSPLHF.

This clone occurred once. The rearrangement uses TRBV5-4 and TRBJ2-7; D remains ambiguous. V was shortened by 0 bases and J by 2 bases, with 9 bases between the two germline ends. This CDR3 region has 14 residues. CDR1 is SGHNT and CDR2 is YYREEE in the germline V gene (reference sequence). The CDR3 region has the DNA TGTGCCAGCAGCTTGGGGAGTAGCCCCTACGAGCAGTACTTC. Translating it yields CASSLGSSPYEQYF.

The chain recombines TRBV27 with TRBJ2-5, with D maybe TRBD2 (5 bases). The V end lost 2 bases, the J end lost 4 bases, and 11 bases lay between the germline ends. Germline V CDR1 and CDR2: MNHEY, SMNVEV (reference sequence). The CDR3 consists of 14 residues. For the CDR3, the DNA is TGTGCCAGCAGTTTAATCCCGGGGAGAGAGACCCAGTACTTC. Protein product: CASSLIPGRETQYF.

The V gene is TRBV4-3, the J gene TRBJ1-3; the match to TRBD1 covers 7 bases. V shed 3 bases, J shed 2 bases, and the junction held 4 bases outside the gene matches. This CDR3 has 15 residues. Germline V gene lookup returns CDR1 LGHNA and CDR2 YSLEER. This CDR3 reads CASSHVTGTGNTIYF. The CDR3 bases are TGCGCCAGCAGCCACGTGACAGGGACTGGAAACACCATATATTTT.

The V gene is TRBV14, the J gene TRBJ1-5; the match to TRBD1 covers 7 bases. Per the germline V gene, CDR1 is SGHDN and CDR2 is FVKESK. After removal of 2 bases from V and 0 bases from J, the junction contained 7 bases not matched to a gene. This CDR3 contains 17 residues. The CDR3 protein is CASSQNLDRDSNQPQHF. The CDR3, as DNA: TGTGCCAGCAGCCAAAATCTCGACAGGGATAGCAATCAGCCCCAGCATTTT.

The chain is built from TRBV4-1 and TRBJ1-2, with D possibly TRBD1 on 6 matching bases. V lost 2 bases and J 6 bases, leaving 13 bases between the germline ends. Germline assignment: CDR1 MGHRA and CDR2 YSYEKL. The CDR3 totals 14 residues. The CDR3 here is CASSQPTGRNGYTF. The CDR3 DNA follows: TGCGCCAGCAGCCAACCCACAGGGAGGAATGGCTACACCTTC.

CDR3 residues: CASSSDRGYDGYTF. In DNA form, the CDR3 reads TGTGCCAGCAGTTCCGACAGGGGGTATGATGGCTACACCTTC. The chain uses TRBV6-6 and TRBJ1-2; 9 nucleotides align to TRBD1. With 4 bases clipped from V and 6 bases from J, the junction kept 6 bases outside the gene matches. From germline, CDR1 is MNHNY and CDR2 SVGAGI (reference sequence). The CDR3 loop spans 14 amino acids.

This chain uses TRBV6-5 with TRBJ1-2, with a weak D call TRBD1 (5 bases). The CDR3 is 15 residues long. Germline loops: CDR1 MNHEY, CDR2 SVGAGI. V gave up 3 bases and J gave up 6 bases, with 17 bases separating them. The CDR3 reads CASSYMGGGGNGYTF. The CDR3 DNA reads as TGTGCCAGCAGTTATATGGGGGGTGGAGGGAATGGCTACACCTTC.